This T cell receptor beta chain was sequenced for a study of human T cells and chemical hapten exposure. Attachment of unique molecular identifiers to individual cDNA molecules was performed in the library. TCRdb fed the RACE reads into MiXCR, producing one record per CDR3 protein. There are 35,000 to 50,000 distinct CDR3 sequences in the sample; roughly 10% occur only once, and about 6% lies in the top ten. This clonotype was recorded at least ten times. Time point specified: pre-sensitization, week 0. Indicated treatment: therapeutic diphenylcyclopropenone sensitization with weekly scalp DPC. The material sequenced was whole blood, taken in connection with sensitization to the hapten diphenylcyclopropenone (DPC). This clonotype was sampled from a man aged 25 to 40 with alopecia areata. Some clones in this sample may be carry-over from other donors' samples.

The CDR3 sequence is CASRGRHSSYEQYF. For the CDR3, the DNA is TGTGCCAGCAGGGGTAGGCATAGCTCCTACGAGCAGTACTTC. The J gene is TRBJ2-7, the V gene TRBV6-1; the D is unclear. The CDR3 consists of 14 residues. The V gene's germline CDR1 is MNHNS and CDR2 SASEGT. Deletions cut 6 bases from V and 0 bases from J, with 12 bases between.